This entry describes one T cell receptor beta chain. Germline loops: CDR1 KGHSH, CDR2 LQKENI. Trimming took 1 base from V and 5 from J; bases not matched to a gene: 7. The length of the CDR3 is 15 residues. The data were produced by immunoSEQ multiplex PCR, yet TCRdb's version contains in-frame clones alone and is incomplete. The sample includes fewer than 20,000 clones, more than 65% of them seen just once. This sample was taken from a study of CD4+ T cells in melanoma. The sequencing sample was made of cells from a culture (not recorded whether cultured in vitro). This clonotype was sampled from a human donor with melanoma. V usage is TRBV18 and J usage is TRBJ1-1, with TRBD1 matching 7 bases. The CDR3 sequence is CASSPRATGETEAFF. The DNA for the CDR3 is TGTGCCAGCTCACCACGTGCAACAGGGGAAACTGAAGCTTTCTTT.